A single sample is the source of the 28 T cell receptor beta chains below, sequenced in a study of regulatory T cells in long-lasting Graves disease (dated by TCRdb to the early 2020s). Explained via the paper, the time point label denotes: newly diagnosed GD, antithyroid drugs for less than 3 months. For both TCR sequencing and RNA sequencing, RNA was extracted from PBMCs using TRIzol. Library method: multiplex PCR. Instrument on record: Illumina HiSeq 4000. TCR beta libraries were built with iRepertoire HTBI primers and Arm-PCR amplification of CDR3 regions. The public reads were run again by TCRdb, first through fastp at Q25 and then through MiXCR, and only productive beta chains were kept. For every CDR3 protein sequence, its rows merge into one entry that carries the most common genes and DNA. The sample table lists some 250,000 distinct CDR3 sequences, under 20% of them with a count of one. Together, the top ten hold 12% to 15% of the sample.

The same data also contributed to another study, on T cells in Graves' hyperthyroidism and ophthalmopathy.

The sample here was peripheral blood mononuclear cells (PBMCs), taken at new diagnosis, from a patient treated with antithyroid drugs. These receptor sequences come from a woman aged 25 to 39 with Graves disease. Donor details come from another sample of the same person, matched by shared clones.

This clonotype was recorded a few times. The CDR3 loop is CASSPPFGSGANVLTF. The CDR3, as DNA: TGTGCCAGCAGCCCTCCGTTCGGCTCTGGGGCCAACGTCCTGACTTTC. The V gene is TRBV9, the J gene TRBJ2-6; D is uncertain. This CDR3 comprises 16 residues. CDR1 is SGDLS, CDR2 YYNGEE, per germline. The V end lost 4 bases, the J end lost 0 bases, and 11 bases lay between the germline ends. Combining the CDR3 with reference TRBV9 and TRBJ2-6 gives the whole variable domain DSGVTQTPKHLITATGQRVTLRCSPRSGDLSVYWYQQSLDQGLQFLIQYYNGEERAKGNILERFSAQQFPDLHSELNLSSLELGDSALYFCASSPPFGSGANVLTFGAGSRLTVL.

This clonotype was picked up many times. The chain uses TRBV20-1 and TRBJ2-1; 11 bases align to TRBD2. This CDR3 has 14 amino acids. The V gene's germline CDR1 is DFQATT and CDR2 SNEGSKA (reference sequence). V gave up 6 bases and J gave up 4 bases; unmatched junction bases: 5. CDR3 DNA sequence: TGCAGTGCGACGACTAGCGGGGAGTACAATGAGCAGTTCTTC. Residues: CSATTSGEYNEQFF.

This clonotype was observed many times. V gene TRBV10-3 combines with J gene TRBJ2-3; 11 bases align to TRBD2. V lost 2 bases and J lost 1; bases outside the gene matches: 2. In germline, CDR1 is ENHRY, CDR2 SYGVKD. This CDR3 spans 16 amino acids. The CDR3 DNA reads TGTGCCATCAGTGAGATTAGCGGGGGGGGCACAGATACGCAGTATTTT. It translates to CAISEISGGGTDTQYF.

The chain has TRBV5-4 and TRBJ1-3, with 12 bases identical to TRBD1. The CDR3 runs 18 residues. The V and J ends lost 4 bases and 0 bases, in that order; junction bases with no gene match: 8. Germline CDR1 and CDR2: SGHNT and YYREEE (reference sequence). CDR3 DNA: TGTGCCAGCAGCCCGGGACAGGGGGCCCCGAGCTCTGGAAACACCATATATTTT. As protein: CASSPGQGAPSSGNTIYF. The variable domain in full, with the rest retrieved from reference TRBV5-4 and TRBJ1-3, is ETGVTQSPTHLIKTRGQQVTLRCSSQSGHNTVSWYQQALGQGPQFIFQYYREEENGRGNFPPRFSGLQFPNYSSELNVNALELDDSALYLCASSPGQGAPSSGNTIYFGEGSWLTVV.

This clonotype was seen many times. The chain carries TRBV14 and TRBJ1-5; the D is unclear. There are 13 residues in the CDR3. V was clipped by 3 bases and J by 8 bases, with 11 bases between them. Per germline, CDR1 SGHDN and CDR2 FVKESK. The DNA of the CDR3 is TGTGCCAGCAGCCAGGGCCTCGGGGAGCCCCAGCATTTT. Residues: CASSQGLGEPQHF.

To note about this clonotype: A much larger clone lies one base from this, so it may be a read error. The gene calls are TRBV6-5 and TRBJ2-5; D is perhaps TRBD1 (5 bases). This CDR3 region has 16 residues. With 2 bases removed from V and 3 bases from J, the gap between germline ends came to 16 bases. Germline lookup yields CDR1 MNHEY and CDR2 SVGAGI. The CDR3 bases are TGTGCCAGCAGTTACAATCCCTGGGGCAGAAAAGAGACCCAGTACTTC. Translation gives CASSYNPWGRKETQYF.

This clonotype was seen at least ten times. The chain uses TRBV6-1 and TRBJ1-5; no clear D. V gave up 8 bases and J gave up 1 base, with 9 bases separating them. The CDR3 has 13 residues. CDR1 MNHNS and CDR2 SASEGT come from the germline V gene. DNA of the CDR3: TGTGCCAGCTCTATGGTGAGCAATCAGCCCCAGCATTTT. This codes for CASSMVSNQPQHF.

The V call is TRBV5-4, the J call TRBJ2-1; 10 nucleotides match TRBD1. Unmatched junction bases numbered 3, after V lost 6 bases and J lost 3 bases. The CDR3 has 14 amino acids. Germline V lookup: CDR1 SGHNT, CDR2 YYREEE (reference sequence). The CDR3 DNA is TGTGCCAGCAAGGGACAGGGGATCTACAATGAGCAGTTCTTC. Translating gives CASKGQGIYNEQFF.

On this clonotype: A much larger clone differs by one base, so this may be a read error. The J gene is TRBJ2-5, the V gene TRBV29-1, with D maybe TRBD1 (6 bases). In germline, CDR1 is SQVTM, CDR2 ANQGSEA. The V and J ends lost 2 bases and 4 bases respectively, with 14 bases between them. The CDR3 is 14 amino acids. CDR3 sequence: CSVEFGGPRETQYF. The CDR3 bases are TGCAGCGTTGAATTTGGGGGCCCCCGAGAGACCCAGTACTTC.

The chain joins TRBV12-5 to TRBJ2-1, with D possibly TRBD2 on 6 matching bases. The CDR3 covers 13 residues. In germline, CDR1 is LGHNT, CDR2 FRNRAP. V lost 6 bases, J lost 7 bases, and 13 bases lay in between. The CDR3 sequence: CASGNLRGNEQFF. For the CDR3, the DNA is TGTGCTAGTGGGAACCTACGGGGGAATGAGCAGTTCTTC. Supplemented by reference TRBV12-5 and TRBJ2-1, the full variable domain reads DARVTQTPRHKVTEMGQEVTMRCQPILGHNTVFWYRQTMMQGLELLAYFRNRAPLDDSGMPKDRFSAEMPDATLATLKIQPSEPRDSAVYFCASGNLRGNEQFFGPGTRLTVL.

The rearrangement links TRBV2 to TRBJ1-1; D gene unclear. V lost 8 bases and J 12 bases, leaving 10 bases between the germline ends. Germline CDR1 and CDR2: SNHLY and FYNNEI. This CDR3 comprises 9 residues. The CDR3 is CASPPATFF. In DNA, the CDR3 is TGTGCCAGCCCGCCGGCAACTTTCTTT.

This clonotype has a count of ten or more. This chain connects TRBV29-1 to TRBJ2-7; either TRBD1 or TRBD2 may fit D (5 bases each). Germline values: CDR1 SQVTM, CDR2 ANQGSEA. The germline V and J ends were trimmed by 2 bases and 2 bases, with 10 bases remaining between them. The CDR3 is made up of 13 amino acids. The CDR3 sequence: CSVELGTAYEQYF. CDR3 in DNA: TGCAGCGTTGAATTAGGGACGGCCTACGAGCAGTACTTC.

This clonotype was seen many times. The genes are TRBV28 and TRBJ2-7; 7 nucleotides align to TRBD2. This CDR3 has 17 amino acids. From germline, CDR1 is MDHEN and CDR2 SYDVKM. Unmatched junction bases numbered 16, after V lost 4 bases and J lost 4 bases. In DNA, the CDR3 is TGTGCCAGCAGTTACCCCCTAGAGGCTAGCGGCAAATACGAGCAGTACTTC. This codes for CASSYPLEASGKYEQYF.

In its sample, this clonotype was seen many times. The rearrangement uses TRBV7-2 and TRBJ2-1; TRBD2 matches at 8 bases. The CDR3 runs 17 residues. Trimming at V came to 5 bases and at J to 2 bases, leaving 11 bases not matched to a gene. The germline V gene encodes CDR1 SGHTA and CDR2 FQGNSA. The CDR3: CASSTTLAGRTYNEQFF. In DNA form, the CDR3 reads TGTGCCAGCAGCACGACCTTAGCGGGGAGGACCTACAATGAGCAGTTCTTC.

As for this clonotype: This may be a read error, as it is one base from a much larger clone. The chain joins TRBV20-1 to TRBJ2-5; D remains ambiguous. Trimming left V 5 bases short and J 5 bases short, with 6 bases between. Germline V gene data show CDR1 as DFQATT and CDR2 as SNEGSKA (reference sequence). This CDR3 comprises 10 residues. Here the CDR3 DNA reads TGCAGTGCTTACGATGAGACCCAGTACTTC. Translating it yields CSAYDETQYF.

This clonotype showed up many times. The rearrangement links TRBV18 to TRBJ2-3; D gene unclear. V lost 2 bases to trimming and J lost 2 bases, with 11 bases between them. This CDR3 contains 15 residues. Germline CDR1 is KGHSH and CDR2 is LQKENI. CDR3 amino acids: CASSPTQDLTDTQYF. The CDR3 DNA follows: TGTGCCAGCTCACCAACGCAAGACCTCACAGATACGCAGTATTTT.

This clonotype was observed many times. V usage is TRBV7-2 and J usage is TRBJ2-6; D gene unclear. Trimming cost V 2 bases and J 3 bases, with 8 bases left between them. The CDR3 runs to 15 residues. Germline CDR1 is SGHTA and CDR2 is FQGNSA. The CDR3 reads CASSLTGYGANVLTF. CDR3 bases: TGTGCCAGCAGCTTAACCGGGTATGGGGCCAACGTCCTGACTTTC.

This clonotype has ten or more counts. The genes are TRBV20-1 and TRBJ2-1, with TRBD2 identical over 10 bases. V dropped 8 bases and J dropped 7; count of bases not matched to a gene: 11. Germline V gives CDR1 DFQATT, CDR2 SNEGSKA (reference sequence). The CDR3 runs to 14 residues. The CDR3 spells CSFVSGGAGNEQFF. The CDR3 DNA follows: TGCAGTTTTGTGAGCGGGGGGGCCGGGAATGAGCAGTTCTTC.

Ten or more counts support this clonotype. The chain combines TRBV7-2 with TRBJ1-2; D call uncertain. V dropped 5 bases and J dropped 5 bases, with 15 bases sitting between them. The CDR3 is 14 amino acids. Germline V gene data show CDR1 as SGHTA and CDR2 as FQGNSA. CDR3 sequence (DNA): TGTGCCAGCAGCGATTATCAGGCGTTTTATGGCTACACCTTC. The encoded protein is CASSDYQAFYGYTF.

This clonotype was seen repeatedly, ten times or more. The V call is TRBV5-1, the J call TRBJ2-7; 7 bases map to TRBD2. The germline V gene has CDR1 SGHRS and CDR2 YFSETQ. The CDR3 covers 16 residues. Losses at the gene ends were 0 bases for V and 2 bases for J; bases not matched to a gene: 8. CDR3 sequence: CASSLEVGGFAYEQYF. The CDR3 bases are TGCGCCAGCAGCTTGGAAGTGGGGGGGTTCGCCTACGAGCAGTACTTC.

This clonotype was detected ten times or more. This chain connects TRBV6-1 to TRBJ2-1; TRBD2 agrees at 11 bases. Germline V lookup: CDR1 MNHNS, CDR2 SASEGT. The CDR3 is 16 amino acids. V lost 6 bases and J lost 7; bases outside the gene matches: 11. CDR3 in DNA: TGTGCCAGCAGCCCTTTAGCGGGGGGGCCAGGAAATGAGCAGTTCTTC. Translating it yields CASSPLAGGPGNEQFF.

Comment on this clonotype: The CDR3 carries no conserved terminal phenylalanine or tryptophan, so it likely arises from a read error. V and J are TRBV6-1 and TRBJ1-2, with D unresolved. Germline values: CDR1 MNHNS, CDR2 SASEGT. CDR3 length equals 15 residues. V lost 5 bases and J 6 bases, leaving 19 bases between the germline ends. CDR3 protein: CASSKTGKVKDGYTS. The CDR3 coding sequence is TGTGCCAGCAGTAAGACTGGAAAGGTGAAGGATGGCTACACCTCC.

This clonotype was counted ten times or more. The V and J genes are TRBV11-2 and TRBJ2-6; D is unresolved. V lost 6 bases and J lost 4, with 4 bases in between. The CDR3 length is 12 residues. CDR1 and CDR2 from the germline V gene are SGHAT and FQNNGV. The CDR3 is CASRKGANVLTF. The CDR3 DNA follows: TGTGCCAGCAGAAAAGGGGCCAACGTCCTGACTTTC.

V and J are TRBV12-3 or TRBV12-4 and TRBJ1-6, with D unclear. This CDR3 has 13 amino acids. V lost 6 bases to trimming and J lost 7 bases, with 10 bases between them. Written as DNA, the CDR3 is TGTGCCAGCAGCTACAGAACAAATTCACCCCTCCACTTT. This codes for CASSYRTNSPLHF.

At least ten counts were recorded for this clonotype. This chain joins TRBV20-1 and TRBJ2-1, with 7 bases fitting TRBD2. In germline, CDR1 is DFQATT, CDR2 SNEGSKA (reference sequence). V was pared by 6 bases and J by 6 bases, with 11 bases of the junction left unmatched. The CDR3 extends over 14 amino acids. The CDR3: CSAPKSGASNEQFF. The DNA of the CDR3 is TGCAGTGCCCCCAAGAGCGGGGCTTCCAATGAGCAGTTCTTC.

This clonotype was seen at least ten times. The V call is TRBV6-2 or TRBV6-3, the J call TRBJ1-2; a possible D gene is TRBD1 (6 bases). The CDR3 is made up of 16 amino acids. CDR1 is MNHEY and CDR2 is SVGEGT in the germline V gene. Deletions cut 4 bases from V and 0 bases from J, with 15 bases between. As DNA, the CDR3 is TGTGCCAGCAGTTTCCTCGGACGACAGGCTAACTATGGCTACACCTTC. Amino acids: CASSFLGRQANYGYTF.

This clonotype was counted many times. V gene TRBV11-2 combines with J gene TRBJ1-5; D remains unclear. The CDR3 sequence is 12 residues long. In germline, CDR1 is SGHAT, CDR2 FQNNGV. Trimming shortened V by 5 bases and J by 4 bases, and 6 bases separated the two germline ends. The CDR3 nucleotides are TGTGCCAGCAGCCCATTAAATCAGCCCCAGCATTTT. Residues: CASSPLNQPQHF.

At least ten counts were recorded for this clonotype. V usage is TRBV12-5 and J usage is TRBJ1-3; D is perhaps TRBD1 (6 bases). The germline V gene has CDR1 LGHNT and CDR2 FRNRAP. Trimming took off 5 bases at V and 5 bases at J, with 25 bases between the two ends. This CDR3 contains 18 residues. CDR3 protein: CASGQTSGTTFLRNTIYF. The CDR3 DNA is TGTGCTAGTGGTCAAACATCCGGGACAACCTTTCTTCGAAACACCATATATTTT.